This T cell receptor beta chain originates from a study of blood T cell repertoires in COVID-19. This CDR3 is built from 15 residues. Germline CDR1 is SGHRS and CDR2 is YFSETQ. J gave up 4 bases and V 4 bases, and 7 bases lay outside the gene matches. This clone appeared a single time. This table comes from immunoSEQ multiplex PCR, and its TCRdb copy is limited to in-frame clones, with some not included. The sample has some 200,000 clones, over 75% seen once; the top ten hold 3.5% to 5%. The chain links TRBV5-1 to TRBJ2-2, with TRBD1 identical over 7 bases. Sequencing was done on a sample of peripheral blood. This receptor was identified in a man in his forties or fifties with acute or convalescent COVID-19. The CDR3: CASSPGTVSTGELFF. The CDR3 DNA reads TGCGCCAGCAGCCCAGGGACAGTAAGCACCGGGGAGCTGTTTTTT.